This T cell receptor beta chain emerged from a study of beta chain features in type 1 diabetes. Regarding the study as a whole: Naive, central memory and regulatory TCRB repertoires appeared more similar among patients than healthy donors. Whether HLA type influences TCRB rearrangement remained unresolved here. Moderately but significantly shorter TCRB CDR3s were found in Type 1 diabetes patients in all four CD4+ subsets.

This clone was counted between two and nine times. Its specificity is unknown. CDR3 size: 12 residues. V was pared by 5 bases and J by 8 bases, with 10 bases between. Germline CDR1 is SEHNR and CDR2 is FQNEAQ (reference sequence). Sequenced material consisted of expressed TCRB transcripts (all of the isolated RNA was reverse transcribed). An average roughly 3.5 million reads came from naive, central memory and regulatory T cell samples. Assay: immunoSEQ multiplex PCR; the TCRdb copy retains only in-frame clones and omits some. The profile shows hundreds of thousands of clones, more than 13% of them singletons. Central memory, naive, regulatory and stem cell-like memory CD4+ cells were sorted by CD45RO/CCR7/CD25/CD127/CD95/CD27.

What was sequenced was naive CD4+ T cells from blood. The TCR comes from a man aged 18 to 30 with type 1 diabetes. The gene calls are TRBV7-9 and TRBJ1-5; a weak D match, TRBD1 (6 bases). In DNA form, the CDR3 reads TGTGCCAGCAGCCGAAGGGGGGAGCCCCAGCATTTT. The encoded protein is CASSRRGEPQHF.